A single sample gave rise to the 23 T cell receptor beta chains below, sequenced in a study of PD-1 blockade in classical Hodgkin lymphoma. The protocol was immunoSEQ multiplex PCR, while the TCRdb copy is restricted to in-frame clones and leaves out a portion. This table has more than 140,000 clones, approximately 80% appearing once. Brentuximab vedotin exposure varied among the patients, all of whom had relapsed after autologous stem cell transplantation. Sample: peripheral blood mononuclear cells (PBMCs), taken before the second cycle of nivolumab. Receptor source: a human donor with classical Hodgkin lymphoma.

The chain employs TRBV4-1 and TRBJ1-4; no reliable D call. This CDR3 has 18 amino acids. Germline CDR1 is MGHRA and CDR2 is YSYEKL. Trimming stripped 0 bases from V and 7 bases from J, with 21 bases between. The CDR3 is CASSQETLENSEVEKLFF. The CDR3 DNA follows: TGCGCCAGCAGCCAAGAGACCCTTGAGAACAGTGAGGTTGAAAAACTGTTTTTT.

This sequence joins TRBV11-2 and TRBJ2-2; 11 positions match TRBD2. Germline lookup yields CDR1 SGHAT and CDR2 FQNNGV. The CDR3 sequence is 17 residues long. The trim removed 3 bases at V and 4 bases at J, leaving 7 bases unmatched. In DNA, the CDR3 is TGTGCCAGCAGCTTCACTAGCGGGAGTAGTGGCACCGGGGAGCTGTTTTTT. Protein product: CASSFTSGSSGTGELFF.

Only a few counts were recorded for this clone. The rearrangement links TRBV6-5 to TRBJ2-7, with TRBD1 matching over 9 bases. CDR1 is MNHEY and CDR2 is SVGAGI in the germline V gene. The J segment lost 2 bases and the V segment lost 6 bases, leaving 8 bases of the junction unmatched. The CDR3 covers 15 residues. The CDR3 reads CASRGGTGNTYEQYF. DNA for the CDR3: TGTGCCAGCAGGGGTGGGACAGGGAACACCTACGAGCAGTACTTC.

J is TRBJ1-4 and V is TRBV6-5; 11 bases agree with TRBD1. Germline V CDR1 and CDR2: MNHEY, SVGAGI. The V segment lost 5 bases and the J segment 10 bases; nucleotides outside the gene matches: 9. The CDR3 is 15 residues long. The CDR3, as DNA: TGTGCCAGCAGTACCCTGGACAGGGGGCAGGGAAAACTGTTTTTT. Amino acid sequence: CASSTLDRGQGKLFF.

The chain recombines TRBV7-2 with TRBJ2-5, with D possibly called TRBD1 or TRBD2 (5 bases each). CDR1 and CDR2 (germline): SGHTA, FQGNSA. CDR3 length: 16 amino acids. With 1 base removed from V and 4 bases from J, the gap between germline ends came to 16 bases. The CDR3 here is CASSLVSGLGSETQYF. The CDR3 DNA reads as TGTGCCAGCAGCTTAGTGTCGGGGCTGGGGTCAGAGACCCAGTACTTC.

V gene TRBV23-1 combines with J gene TRBJ1-1; D uncertain. TRBV23-1 is filed as an ORF, its function uncertain. This CDR3 is 11 amino acids long. V was shortened by 8 bases and J by 4 bases, with 8 bases between the two germline ends. The CDR3 here is CASFAGTEAFF. The CDR3 region has the DNA TGCGCCAGCTTCGCGGGCACTGAAGCTTTCTTT.

V and J are TRBV19 and TRBJ2-1; 13 bases are shared with TRBD2. The length of the CDR3 is 21 residues. Trimming at V came to 3 bases and at J to 0 bases, leaving 14 bases not matched to a gene. Germline CDR1 and CDR2: LNHDA and SQIVND (reference sequence). The CDR3 spells CASSILPGLAGFYRSYNEQFF. The CDR3 DNA reads TGTGCCAGTAGTATCCTACCGGGACTAGCGGGATTCTACCGCTCCTACAATGAGCAGTTCTTC.

This clone was picked up one time. The V and J genes are TRBV7-2 and TRBJ2-5; D is uncertain. This CDR3 is built from 13 residues. Trimming removed 5 bases at V and 2 bases at J, with 9 bases between. CDR1 SGHTA and CDR2 FQGNSA come from the germline V gene. The CDR3 DNA reads as TGTGCCAGCAGCCTCTCGCGTCAAGAGACCCAGTACTTC. This codes for CASSLSRQETQYF. Full variable domain (missing parts from reference TRBV7-2 and TRBJ2-5): GAGVSQSPSNKVTEKGKDVELRCDPISGHTALYWYRQSLGQGLEFLIYFQGNSAPDKSGLPSDRFSAERTGGSVSTLTIQRTQQEDSAVYLCASSLSRQETQYFGPGTRLLVL.

This clone was seen just once. V usage is TRBV6-6 and J usage is TRBJ2-5; possible D gene TRBD1, 6 bases. The CDR3 is 16 residues long. Trimming took 0 bases from V and 4 from J, leaving 15 bases between them. CDR1 and CDR2 from the germline V gene are MNHNY and SVGAGI (reference sequence). CDR3 sequence (DNA): TGTGCCAGCAGTTACTCTTCCCCTGGGGGCGGAGAGACCCAGTACTTC. Amino acids: CASSYSSPGGGETQYF.

With respect to this clone: This sample also contains other DNA sequences that code for the same CDR3. The chain combines TRBV11-3 with TRBJ2-2; D gene unclear. CDR3 length: 14 residues. Per the germline V gene, CDR1 is SGHNT and CDR2 is YENEEA. V lost 0 bases and J lost 8, with 10 bases in between. CDR3: CASSLDPVAGELFF. In DNA, the CDR3 is TGTGCCAGCAGCTTAGACCCCGTGGCTGGGGAGCTGTTTTTT.

The chain links TRBV9 to TRBJ2-5; no definite D call. Trimming pared 3 bases from V and 5 bases from J, leaving 11 bases between. The CDR3 runs to 13 residues. Germline loops: CDR1 SGDLS, CDR2 YYNGEE. CDR3 DNA: TGTGCCAGCAGCGAAAGTGTGGTTGAGACCCAGTACTTC. This codes for CASSESVVETQYF.

The rearrangement joins TRBV14 to TRBJ2-1; the D gene could be TRBD1 or TRBD2 (5 bases each). V lost 4 bases, J lost 8 bases, and 18 bases lay in between. Germline V CDR1 and CDR2: SGHDN, FVKESK. The CDR3 consists of 15 residues. CDR3 sequence reads: CASSLGPSWGHEQFF. CDR3 nucleotide sequence: TGTGCCAGCAGCCTAGGACCCAGTTGGGGACATGAGCAGTTCTTC.

V is TRBV7-8 and J is TRBJ2-1; 9 nucleotides agree with TRBD2. Germline CDR1 and CDR2: SGHVS and FQNEAQ. CDR3 length: 17 amino acids. V was pared by 1 base and J by 3 bases, with 7 bases of the junction left unmatched. CDR3 nucleotides: TGTGCCAGCAGCTTAGGGGTAGCGGGAGTCTTCTACAATGAGCAGTTCTTC. It encodes CASSLGVAGVFYNEQFF. The full variable domain, with the rest looked up from reference TRBV7-8 and TRBJ2-1, is GAGVSQSPRYKVAKRGQDVALRCDPISGHVSLFWYQQALGQGPEFLTYFQNEAQLDKSGLPSDRFFAERPEGSVSTLKIQRTQQEDSAVYLCASSLGVAGVFYNEQFFGPGTRLTVL.

This clone was picked up one time. The chain joins TRBV12-5 to TRBJ2-5, with D perhaps matching TRBD2 (6 bases). The CDR3 is 14 amino acids. The germline V and J ends were trimmed by 6 bases and 4 bases, with 15 bases remaining between them. Germline V CDR1 and CDR2: LGHNT, FRNRAP. CDR3: CASGSTPGVETQYF. As DNA, the CDR3 is TGTGCTAGTGGCTCAACCCCGGGGGTAGAGACCCAGTACTTC.

This clone was counted once. The CDR3 nucleotides read TGTGCCAGTAGTAAGGTCGACGGCCGCCTAGGTACGCAGTATTTT. Its protein product is CASSKVDGRLGTQYF. The rearrangement links TRBV19 to TRBJ2-3; D is unclear. Per germline, CDR1 LNHDA and CDR2 SQIVND (reference sequence). The CDR3 is made up of 15 amino acids. V was clipped by 4 bases and J by 8 bases, with 19 bases between them.

The rearrangement uses TRBV13 and TRBJ2-3, with 10 bases that match TRBD2. V was clipped by 2 bases and J by 4 bases; unmatched bases: 12. In germline, CDR1 is PRHDT, CDR2 FYEKMQ (reference sequence). The CDR3 runs 18 residues. The CDR3 here is CASSLLSGGNSWSDTQYF. CDR3 nucleotide sequence: TGTGCCAGCAGCTTACTTAGCGGGGGGAATTCATGGTCAGATACGCAGTATTTT.

V gene TRBV6-1 combines with J gene TRBJ2-3; 8 bases align to TRBD1. CDR1 and CDR2 from the germline V gene are MNHNS and SASEGT. The CDR3 length is 15 residues. Trimming at V came to 7 bases and at J to 4 bases, leaving 10 bases not matched to a gene. DNA of the CDR3: TGTGCCAGCAAGTCCTTCACAGGGGGTGCAGATACGCAGTATTTT. Amino acids: CASKSFTGGADTQYF.

The V and J genes are TRBV5-1 and TRBJ2-7; possibly TRBD1 for D (7 bases). The CDR3 spans 13 residues. V gave up 0 bases and J gave up 7 bases, with 11 bases separating them. The germline V gene encodes CDR1 SGHRS and CDR2 YFSETQ. The chain's CDR3 is CASSLGAGGEQYF. DNA of the CDR3: TGCGCCAGCAGCTTGGGAGCAGGGGGGGAGCAGTACTTC. The full variable domain, in which reference TRBV5-1 and TRBJ2-7 provide the parts outside the CDR3, is KAGVTQTPRYLIKTRGQQVTLSCSPISGHRSVSWYQQTPGQGLQFLFEYFSETQRNKGNFPGRFSGRQFSNSRSEMNVSTLELGDSALYLCASSLGAGGEQYFGPGTRLTVT.

About this clone: Its ends do not fully match the called genes, so a read error is possible. J is TRBJ2-3 and V is TRBV7-7; TRBD1 matches at 8 bases. CDR3 length equals 17 residues. The germline V gene encodes CDR1 SSHAT and CDR2 FNYEAQ (reference sequence). CDR3 in DNA: TGTGCTAGCAGCTTAGCTTTCGACAGGGGATGTAGTGGTACGCAGTATTTT. Its protein product is CASSLAFDRGCSGTQYF.

The sample holds a few counts of this clone. The chain is built from TRBV11-2 and TRBJ2-2, with 8 positions matching TRBD2. Germline trimming cut 1 base from V and 2 bases from J; bases unmatched to any gene: 3. Germline values: CDR1 SGHAT, CDR2 FQNNGV. CDR3 length: 16 amino acids. The CDR3 DNA reads as TGTGCCAGCAGCTTAGGGGGGACTAGAAACACCGGGGAGCTGTTTTTT. It specifies CASSLGGTRNTGELFF.

The V call is TRBV6-5, the J call TRBJ1-4; D gene uncertain. Germline CDR1 MNHEY, CDR2 SVGAGI. V was pared by 2 bases and J by 8 bases, with 12 bases between. This CDR3 region has 14 residues. The CDR3 DNA sequence: TGTGCCAGCAGTTACCCTCGGACCTCCGAAAAACTGTTTTTT. It yields the protein CASSYPRTSEKLFF.

The chain uses TRBV6-6 and TRBJ2-1; 8 nucleotides match TRBD2. The CDR3 covers 15 residues. The germline gives CDR1 MNHNY, CDR2 SVGAGI (reference sequence). Germline trimming cut 5 bases from V and 4 bases from J; bases unmatched to any gene: 7. The CDR3 DNA reads TGTGCCAGCAGTCAAGGACTAGCAACATACAATGAGCAGTTCTTC. This codes for CASSQGLATYNEQFF.

The DNA of the CDR3 is TGTGCCAGCAGCCAAGAGCGGCAGCCCCAGCATTTT. As protein: CASSQERQPQHF. The V gene is TRBV28, the J gene TRBJ1-5; D is unclear. The ends were cut back, 6 bases at V and 7 bases at J, with 10 bases in the middle. Germline V gene data show CDR1 as MDHEN and CDR2 as SYDVKM. The CDR3 has 12 amino acids. The entire variable domain, with the rest obtained from reference TRBV28 and TRBJ1-5, is as follows: DVKVTQSSRYLVKRTGEKVFLECVQDMDHENMFWYRQDPGLGLRLIYFSYDVKMKEKGDIPEGYSVSREKKERFSLILESASTNQTSMYLCASSQERQPQHFGDGTRLSIL.